The entry below describes one T cell receptor (beta chain). Amplification targeted the TCR beta CDR3 regions, with RNA transcripts as the source material. The first-round RT-PCR employed HTBI primers together with the Qiagen OneStep RT-PCR kit. A multiplex PCR was then performed as the second round. Each CDR3 protein is one row after TCRdb ran MiXCR on the multiplex PCR reads. The sample has roughly 610,000 distinct CDR3 sequences; approximately 22% are singletons. This sample is drawn from a study of Graves' ophthalmopathy and Graves' hyperthyroidism. Study-wide context: Upon initial diagnosis and before any treatment, peripheral blood was collected.

The receptor was isolated from a woman aged 18-29 years with stable Graves' hyperthyroidism. Some clones in this sample may be carry-over from other donors' samples. Source material: peripheral blood.

DNA for the CDR3: TGTGCCAGCTCACCTTCGGTGGAGGGGCACTCTGGAAACACCATATATTTT. Amino acids: CASSPSVEGHSGNTIYF. The gene calls are TRBV18 and TRBJ1-3, with a possible D match to TRBD1 (5 bases). Germline V CDR1 and CDR2: KGHSH, LQKENI. The CDR3 consists of 17 residues. The germline V and J ends were trimmed by 3 bases and 0 bases, with 15 bases remaining between them.